This is a list of T cell receptor beta chains from one sample in a study of shared clonotypes between healthy human individuals. The assay was immunoSEQ multiplex PCR, and TCRdb's table has in-frame clones only and misses some. The data show some 550,000 clones, with around 97% seen just once and 0.055% to 0.07% held by the top ten. The sequencing sample was made of naive CD4+ T cells sorted from blood. The receptors were sampled from a woman aged 25 to 39 in good health. The CDR3 runs from the conserved cysteine through the conserved F or W. Fields, in order: J gene, V gene, CDR3 protein.

>TRBJ1-4|TRBV27
CASSRPRVGEKLFF
>TRBJ2-5|TRBV19
CASSTQISEETQYF
>TRBJ1-3|TRBV11-3
CASSVGTDGNTIYF
>TRBJ1-1|TRBV19
CASSIAPGLSTEAFF
>TRBJ2-5|TRBV6-5
CASSYSRTVGQETQYF
>TRBJ1-4|TRBV5-1
CASSETTTNEKLFF
>TRBJ1-2|TRBV7-2
CASSLAGTYGYTF
>TRBJ2-3|TRBV7-9
CASSTTGEGRTQYF
>TRBJ2-7|TRBV4-1
CASSHRQGAYEQYF
>TRBJ2-3|TRBV19
CASSESGLGQYF
>TRBJ2-3|TRBV15
CATSSGTGEGNTQYF
>TRBJ1-6|TRBV6-6
CASSYFYQGANSPLHF
>TRBJ2-5|TRBV7-9
CASSLAGLVGTQYF
>TRBJ2-4|TRBV27
CASSIGQGYKNIQYF
>TRBJ2-7|TRBV7-2
CASSLAASSSYEQYF
>TRBJ2-2|TRBV25-1
CASSELDRDTGELFF
>TRBJ1-1|TRBV6-5
CASSYSKTGRTEAFF
>TRBJ1-5|TRBV28
CASLTGEKNQPQHF
>TRBJ2-7|TRBV12-2
CASRLAPGGEQYF
>TRBJ1-4|TRBV6-1
CASKKEMVEKLFF
>TRBJ2-4|TRBV4-1
CASSQDPRVAGLAKNIQYF
>TRBJ2-7|TRBV2
CASSFDSYEQYF
>TRBJ2-2|TRBV23-1
CASSQSGRGNTGELFF
>TRBJ2-3|TRBV2
CASSGGATDTQYF
>TRBJ2-1|TRBV28
CASSLPRGAGGGLNEQFF
>TRBJ2-5|TRBV11-2
CASSIQETQYF
>TRBJ2-2|TRBV4-1
CASSQDYGANTGELFF
>TRBJ2-1|TRBV2
CASSEGSGIDEQFF
>TRBJ1-2|TRBV2
CASMENYGYTF
>TRBJ2-7|TRBV29-1
CSVESDSYEQYF
>TRBJ1-1|TRBV27
CASKRERGEAFF
>TRBJ2-5|TRBV7-8
CATLSGGKGTQYF
>TRBJ2-5|TRBV10-3
CAIQAGQEQYF
>TRBJ2-7|TRBV28
CASKNSGRVGEQYF
>-|TRBV5-1
CASSRTGRRMGEYEQYF
>TRBJ1-1|TRBV11-2
CASSRGHPNTEAFF
>TRBJ2-7|TRBV5-1
CASSPRLAGAVEQYF
>TRBJ1-2|TRBV11-2
CASSFSRTGTGRDYTF
>TRBJ1-1|TRBV4-1
CASSHFGGWPRVF
>TRBJ1-2|TRBV28
CASRLPPGQGVNGYTF
>TRBJ2-2|TRBV19
CASSSWTGIPGNTGELFF
>TRBJ2-2|TRBV19
CASTLDRVDTGELFF
>TRBJ2-5|TRBV18
CASSPREGETQYF
>TRBJ1-5|TRBV2
CASRQGSGNQPQHF
>TRBJ2-2|TRBV19
CASTIALTGELFF
>TRBJ2-1|TRBV5-1
CASSVWAETYNEQFF